This TCR beta chain derives from a study of PD-1 blockade in classical Hodgkin lymphoma. On the study more broadly: A 3 mg/kg intravenous dose of nivolumab was received by patients every 2 weeks. Study conclusions and caveats: Baseline TCR diversity was reportedly lower in newly diagnosed patients than healthy donors.

Each patient experienced a relapse that followed autologous stem cell transplantation, and brentuximab vedotin exposure varied. Sequencing was performed with immunoSEQ multiplex PCR; in TCRdb, only in-frame clones are kept and a portion is missing. The data show about 62,000 clones, with approximately 88% seen just once and roughly an eighth held by the top ten. There are 15 residues in the CDR3. The germline CDR1 and CDR2 sequences are SGHTA and FQGNSA. V was shortened by 1 base and J by 1 base, with 10 bases between the two germline ends. Remarks on this clone: Its antigen is not known.

This clonotype originated in a human donor with classical Hodgkin lymphoma. The sample consisted of peripheral blood mononuclear cells (PBMCs), taken at baseline. V gene TRBV7-2 combines with J gene TRBJ1-1; D is perhaps TRBD1 (5 bases). The CDR3, as DNA: TGTGCCAGCAGCTTAGTTGGGACCTCGAACACTGAAGCTTTCTTT. Its protein is CASSLVGTSNTEAFF.